The 27 T cell receptor beta chains below come from one sample, sequenced in a study of T-cell memory formation after mild COVID-19. One entry per CDR3 protein, called by TCRdb with MiXCR from the 5' RACE reads. The sample comprises 350,000 to 550,000 distinct CDR3 sequences, more than 15% of which are singletons, and about a fifth rests with the top ten. Specimen: PBMCs or a T cell subset sorted from them (not recorded which). These receptors all stem from a man aged 18 to 29 who had mild COVID-19 (a few samples of this study predate the infection). Cell type and time point are not known.

The chain is built from TRBV29-1 and TRBJ2-1; D call uncertain. There are 15 residues in the CDR3. Germline-derived CDR1 and CDR2 are SQVTM and ANQGSEA. Between the trimmed V and J ends, which lost 0 bases and 8 bases, there was a span of 17 bases. Here the CDR3 reads CSVEDLGSPADEQFF. The DNA of the CDR3 is TGCAGCGTTGAAGACTTGGGCAGCCCCGCCGATGAGCAGTTCTTC.

This clonotype has a handful of counts. The CDR3 DNA reads as TGTGCCAGCAGTCTCTCGGGACAGGGGGCCACCGGGGAGCTGTTTTTT. The encoded protein is CASSLSGQGATGELFF. This chain links TRBV27 with TRBJ2-2; 12 bases line up with TRBD1. CDR1 is MNHEY and CDR2 is SMNVEV in the germline V gene (reference sequence). The length of the CDR3 is 16 residues. Losses at the gene ends were 5 bases for V and 4 bases for J; bases not matched to a gene: 5.

A few counts support this clonotype. The chain employs TRBV7-8 and TRBJ2-1; TRBD2 agrees at 9 bases. This CDR3 is built from 16 residues. CDR1 is SGHVS and CDR2 is FQNEAQ in the germline V gene. The trim removed 0 bases at V and 10 bases at J, leaving 10 bases unmatched. CDR3 in DNA: TGTGCCAGCAGCTTAGCGGGTGGCGGGGGGGCGAACGAGCAGTTCTTC. Amino acid sequence: CASSLAGGGGANEQFF.

A few counts support this clonotype. The chain is built from TRBV12-3 or TRBV12-4 and TRBJ2-1, with D perhaps matching TRBD2 (6 bases). The V gene lost 8 bases and the J gene lost 0 bases, with 11 bases spanning the gap. This CDR3 contains 14 residues. The CDR3 DNA sequence: TGTGCCAGCGGGGGGTCCAGCTCCTACAATGAGCAGTTCTTC. Its translation: CASGGSSSYNEQFF.

This sequence joins TRBV4-3 and TRBJ1-5; no clear D. CDR3 length equals 14 residues. V lost 1 base and J 3 bases, leaving 7 bases between the germline ends. Germline V gene sequence: CDR1 LGHNA, CDR2 YSLEER. CDR3 in amino acids: CASSQGPFNQPQHF. Here the CDR3 DNA reads TGCGCCAGCAGCCAAGGGCCTTTCAATCAGCCCCAGCATTTT.

The chain carries TRBV28 and TRBJ2-2; TRBD1 or TRBD2 may be the D gene (5 bases each). V was clipped by 8 bases and J by 5 bases, with 21 bases between them. Germline assignment: CDR1 MDHEN and CDR2 SYDVKM. This CDR3 spans 16 amino acids. Here the CDR3 reads CASLRGGAGRTGELFF. The DNA for the CDR3 is TGTGCCAGCCTTCGGGGTGGGGCAGGGCGGACCGGGGAGCTGTTTTTT.

The chain couples TRBV5-1 to TRBJ2-2; D remains unclear. The germline V gene has CDR1 SGHRS and CDR2 YFSETQ. Trimming pared 4 bases from V and 1 base from J, leaving 8 bases between. The CDR3 spans 14 residues. CDR3 bases: TGCGCCAGCAGCAACCCAGGGAACACCGGGGAGCTGTTTTTT. It translates to CASSNPGNTGELFF.

This clonotype occurred a few times. The chain is built from TRBV10-3 and TRBJ2-7; D might be TRBD2 (5 bases). The V and J ends lost 3 bases and 1 base respectively, with 13 bases between them. The CDR3 is 15 amino acids. Germline V lookup: CDR1 ENHRY, CDR2 SYGVKD. The CDR3 sequence: CAISDPRTGSYEQYV. CDR3 in DNA: TGTGCCATCAGTGATCCCAGGACGGGATCCTACGAGCAGTACGTC.

This clonotype was seen a few times. The chain employs TRBV7-2 and TRBJ2-5, with 11 nucleotides matching TRBD2. This CDR3 spans 16 amino acids. With 5 bases clipped from V and 7 bases from J, the junction kept 12 bases outside the gene matches. From germline, CDR1 is SGHTA and CDR2 FQGNSA. The CDR3 loop reads CASSTYSGGGEGTQYF. The CDR3 coding sequence is TGTGCCAGCAGCACCTATAGCGGGGGGGGAGAAGGGACCCAGTACTTC.

This clonotype has a handful of counts. J is TRBJ2-3 and V is TRBV5-1; D remains unclear. Germline V lookup: CDR1 SGHRS, CDR2 YFSETQ. CDR3 length: 12 residues. V was shortened by 5 bases and J by 1 base, with 5 bases between the two germline ends. CDR3 sequence reads: CASSTGTDTQYF. CDR3 nucleotide sequence: TGCGCCAGCAGTACAGGCACAGATACGCAGTATTTT.

This clonotype showed up just a few times. The rearrangement links TRBV15 to TRBJ2-7; maybe TRBD1 (6 bases). There are 16 residues in the CDR3. Looked up from germline, CDR1 is LNHNV and CDR2 is YYDKDF (reference sequence). Between the trimmed V and J ends, which lost 0 bases and 2 bases, there was a span of 14 bases. In DNA form, the CDR3 reads TGTGCCACCAGCAGAGATCGGGCAGGGGAGACCTACGAGCAGTACGTC. This sequence encodes CATSRDRAGETYEQYV.

In this sample, this clonotype turned up a few times. The chain's CDR3 is CSVVLAGVSTGELFF. As DNA, the CDR3 is TGCAGCGTTGTACTAGCGGGGGTCTCTACCGGGGAGCTGTTTTTT. The V gene is TRBV29-1, the J gene TRBJ2-2, with 11 bases lining up with TRBD2. The CDR3 covers 15 residues. Trimming removed 4 bases from V and 5 bases from J; junction bases left unmatched: 6. The germline V gene has CDR1 SQVTM and CDR2 ANQGSEA.

This clonotype was counted many times. V is TRBV9 and J is TRBJ2-5; D possibly matches TRBD1 or TRBD2 (6 bases each). The V gene lost 0 bases and the J gene lost 2 bases, with 11 bases spanning the gap. CDR3 length: 15 residues. Germline V gene data show CDR1 as SGDLS and CDR2 as YYNGEE. The CDR3 DNA is TGTGCCAGCAGCGTAGGGGGGGCCGGACAAGAGACCCAGTACTTC. Residues: CASSVGGAGQETQYF.

This clonotype occurred a few times. The CDR3 DNA reads TGCAGTGCTAGTGCGGGACAGGGGACCTATGGCTACACCTTC. Residues: CSASAGQGTYGYTF. The genes are TRBV20-1 and TRBJ1-2; 10 nucleotides agree with TRBD1. Germline CDR1 reads DFQATT; CDR2 reads SNEGSKA (reference sequence). The CDR3 is 14 residues long. J gave up 4 bases and V 3 bases, and 5 bases lay outside the gene matches.

The J gene is TRBJ1-5, the V gene TRBV7-9; possible D gene TRBD1, 6 bases. The CDR3 has 16 residues. Per germline, CDR1 SEHNR and CDR2 FQNEAQ (reference sequence). Trimming stripped 3 bases from V and 4 bases from J, with 16 bases between. The CDR3 protein is CASSLWLTGSNQPQHF. Written as DNA, the CDR3 is TGTGCCAGCAGCTTGTGGTTGACAGGCTCTAATCAGCCCCAGCATTTT.

The V gene is TRBV4-1, the J gene TRBJ1-2, with D possibly TRBD1 on 6 matching bases. This CDR3 is built from 14 residues. Germline CDR1 is MGHRA and CDR2 is YSYEKL. Between the trimmed V and J ends, which lost 0 bases and 5 bases, there was a span of 10 bases. CDR3 coding DNA: TGCGCCAGCAGCCAAGATCGGGGGCCTTATGGCTACACCTTC. This gives the protein CASSQDRGPYGYTF.

A few counts support this clonotype. The chain combines TRBV7-6 with TRBJ1-2; 8 bases agree with TRBD1. The CDR3 is 16 amino acids. Germline CDR1 reads SGHVS; CDR2 reads FNYEAQ. V was pared by 5 bases and J by 1 base, with 9 bases of the junction left unmatched. Here the CDR3 reads CASSPATGGGNYGYTF. CDR3 bases: TGTGCCAGCAGCCCAGCCACAGGGGGGGGTAACTATGGCTACACCTTC.

The chain couples TRBV5-1 to TRBJ2-7; a possible D gene is TRBD2 (6 bases). The CDR3 has 14 residues. V was trimmed by 1 base and J by 0 bases, leaving 8 bases between them. Germline loops: CDR1 SGHRS, CDR2 YFSETQ. The CDR3 DNA reads as TGCGCCAGCAGCTTGTTCGGGAGCTCCTACGAGCAGTACTTC. Protein sequence: CASSLFGSSYEQYF.

This clonotype was seen more than once but under ten times. This chain connects TRBV28 to TRBJ2-3; D unclear. CDR3 length equals 11 residues. Between the trimmed V and J ends, which lost 6 bases and 7 bases, there was a span of 8 bases. CDR1 and CDR2 (germline): MDHEN, SYDVKM. This chain's CDR3 is CASRLGNTQYF. In DNA form, the CDR3 reads TGTGCCAGCAGGTTAGGCAATACGCAGTATTTT. The whole variable domain, filled in from reference TRBV28 and TRBJ2-3, reads DVKVTQSSRYLVKRTGEKVFLECVQDMDHENMFWYRQDPGLGLRLIYFSYDVKMKEKGDIPEGYSVSREKKERFSLILESASTNQTSMYLCASRLGNTQYFGPGTRLTVL.

This clonotype occurred a few times. This sequence joins TRBV4-3 and TRBJ2-3, with D possibly TRBD1 on 5 matching bases. Germline CDR1 is LGHNA and CDR2 is YSLEER. This CDR3 is 15 amino acids long. Trimming took 1 base from V and 4 from J, leaving 12 bases between them. Here the CDR3 reads CASSQVIGVPDTQYF. DNA for the CDR3: TGCGCCAGCAGCCAAGTTATAGGGGTGCCAGATACGCAGTATTTT.

The gene calls are TRBV12-3 or TRBV12-4 and TRBJ2-1, with TRBD2 matching over 11 bases. V was clipped by 5 bases and J by 9 bases; unmatched bases: 6. The CDR3 sequence is 14 residues long. CDR3 region: CASSPTSGGGEQFF. The CDR3 DNA reads TGTGCCAGCAGTCCTACTAGCGGGGGAGGTGAGCAGTTCTTC.

V and J are TRBV13 and TRBJ1-1; 9 nucleotides match TRBD1. The ends lost 5 bases at V and 4 bases at J; junction bases unmatched: 5. From germline, CDR1 is PRHDT and CDR2 FYEKMQ (reference sequence). The CDR3 extends over 14 amino acids. CDR3 nucleotide sequence: TGTGCCAGCAGCGACCGGGACAGGGTCACTGAAGCTTTCTTT. Its translation: CASSDRDRVTEAFF.

This clonotype was found a few times. J is TRBJ1-4 and V is TRBV15; D is possibly TRBD1 (5 bases). This CDR3 contains 16 residues. Per the germline V gene, CDR1 is LNHNV and CDR2 is YYDKDF (reference sequence). The V end lost 0 bases, the J end lost 8 bases, and 16 bases lay between the germline ends. As DNA, the CDR3 is TGTGCCACCAGCAGAGAGGCCAGGGATCCCAGGGAAAAACTGTTTTTT. It specifies CATSREARDPREKLFF.

This clonotype was counted a few times. The chain uses TRBV20-1 and TRBJ2-3, with 10 nucleotides matching TRBD2. Germline loops: CDR1 DFQATT, CDR2 SNEGSKA (reference sequence). CDR3 length: 14 amino acids. V was clipped by 8 bases and J by 4 bases; unmatched bases: 9. Here the CDR3 reads CSSTPGTSADTQYF. In DNA form, the CDR3 reads TGCAGTTCCACCCCGGGGACTAGCGCAGATACGCAGTATTTT.

This chain links TRBV2 with TRBJ2-7; no reliable D call. The CDR3 is made up of 11 amino acids. The V end lost 6 bases, the J end lost 0 bases, and 3 bases lay between the germline ends. CDR1 is SNHLY and CDR2 is FYNNEI in the germline V gene. Here the CDR3 DNA reads TGTGCCAGCAGAGTCTCCTACGAGCAGTACGTC. This translates into CASRVSYEQYV.

The chain joins TRBV6-2 or TRBV6-3 to TRBJ2-1; the D gene is possibly TRBD1 (6 bases). The V gene lost 0 bases and the J gene lost 16 bases, with 16 bases spanning the gap. The germline gives CDR1 MNHEY, CDR2 SVGEGT. The CDR3 covers 13 residues. CDR3 region: CASSYSKVAGEFF. In DNA, the CDR3 is TGTGCCAGCAGTTACTCGAAGGTCGCAGGGGAATTCTTC.

The chain employs TRBV4-1 and TRBJ1-2, with 7 positions matching TRBD1. The germline gives CDR1 MGHRA, CDR2 YSYEKL. The CDR3 consists of 16 residues. V dropped 3 bases and J dropped 2; count of bases not matched to a gene: 9. CDR3 sequence reads: CASSHVQGLSNYGYTF. The CDR3 nucleotides are TGCGCCAGCAGCCACGTACAGGGGTTGAGCAACTATGGCTACACCTTC.